The 17 T cell receptor beta chains below were found in one sample sequenced in a study of radiation and T cells in renal cell carcinoma. Time point indicated: blood 2 weeks post-SBRT. The treatment here: 15 Gy SBRT to primary tumor, nephrectomy 4 weeks later. Sequenced by immunoSEQ multiplex PCR; TCRdb stores in-frame clones only, minus some. Of 150,000 to 160,000 clones listed, 80% to 90% are singletons. Sample: blood, taken from a patient whose treatment included radiotherapy and nephrectomy. The receptor set was obtained from a woman aged 50 to 60 with renal cell carcinoma.

The chain is built from TRBV5-8 and TRBJ1-3; maybe TRBD1 (5 bases). The CDR3 extends over 13 amino acids. CDR1 and CDR2 from the germline V gene are SGHTS and YDEGEE. V was shortened by 4 bases and J by 9 bases, with 14 bases between the two germline ends. Here the CDR3 reads CASSHGRQGTIYF. CDR3 DNA sequence: TGTGCCAGCAGCCACGGACGGCAGGGCACCATATATTTT.

CDR3 nucleotides: TGTGCCAGCAGTCCAGACAGGCTCCGAAAGGCCCAGCATTTT. Encoded protein: CASSPDRLRKAQHF. The V and J genes are TRBV27 and TRBJ1-5; D may be TRBD1 (6 bases). Germline CDR1 is MNHEY and CDR2 is SMNVEV (reference sequence). This CDR3 comprises 14 residues. Trimming shortened V by 5 bases and J by 11 bases, and 19 bases separated the two germline ends.

The chain uses TRBV5-4 and TRBJ1-4; the D gene is possibly TRBD1 (5 bases). This CDR3 has 14 residues. The V end was cut by 1 base, the J end by 3 bases, with 7 bases between. Germline CDR1 and CDR2: SGHNT and YYREEE (reference sequence). The CDR3 bases are TGTGCCAGCAGCTTGCAGGGTGCTAATGAAAAACTGTTTTTT. Translation gives CASSLQGANEKLFF.

The genes are TRBV2 and TRBJ1-5; D is possibly TRBD1 (5 bases). Germline lookup yields CDR1 SNHLY and CDR2 FYNNEI. The V gene lost 8 bases and the J gene lost 0 bases, with 11 bases spanning the gap. This CDR3 is built from 14 residues. This CDR3 reads CASGQAYSNQPQHF. The CDR3 bases are TGTGCCAGCGGACAAGCCTATAGCAATCAGCCCCAGCATTTT.

This chain links TRBV7-2 with TRBJ2-1; the D is unclear. Per the germline V gene, CDR1 is SGHTA and CDR2 is FQGNSA. Trimming shortened V by 5 bases and J by 2 bases, and 13 bases separated the two germline ends. This CDR3 region has 15 residues. This CDR3 reads CASSPRTATYNEQFF. CDR3 coding DNA: TGTGCCAGCAGCCCCAGGACGGCAACCTACAATGAGCAGTTCTTC. The full variable domain, its missing parts supplied by reference TRBV7-2 and TRBJ2-1, is GAGVSQSPSNKVTEKGKDVELRCDPISGHTALYWYRQSLGQGLEFLIYFQGNSAPDKSGLPSDRFSAERTGGSVSTLTIQRTQQEDSAVYLCASSPRTATYNEQFFGPGTRLTVL.

The V gene is TRBV19, the J gene TRBJ2-2; 7 bases fit TRBD2. CDR3 size: 14 residues. V was clipped by 6 bases and J by 3 bases; unmatched bases: 4. Germline CDR1 LNHDA, CDR2 SQIVND (reference sequence). CDR3 DNA: TGTGCCAGTAGCGAGGGAGGGTACACCGGGGAGCTGTTTTTT. Encoded protein: CASSEGGYTGELFF.

V usage is TRBV18 and J usage is TRBJ1-1; D is unresolved. The CDR3 covers 15 residues. Germline V lookup: CDR1 KGHSH, CDR2 LQKENI. V dropped 4 bases and J dropped 0 bases, with 12 bases sitting between them. The CDR3 region has the DNA TGTGCCAGCTCACTTCGGAAGCCCATGAACACTGAAGCTTTCTTT. It translates to CASSLRKPMNTEAFF.

This clone was found once. The genes are TRBV6-1 and TRBJ1-5; TRBD1 might be the D (5 bases). Germline loops: CDR1 MNHNS, CDR2 SASEGT. V lost 8 bases, J lost 1 base, and 12 bases lay in between. This CDR3 has 14 amino acids. The CDR3 region has the DNA TGTGCCAGCGCTCCGGGACGGAGCAATCAGCCCCAGCATTTT. This sequence encodes CASAPGRSNQPQHF.

The V and J genes are TRBV7-2 and TRBJ2-2, with D possibly being TRBD2 (6 bases). V gave up 2 bases and J gave up 8 bases, with 15 bases separating them. Germline V gene lookup returns CDR1 SGHTA and CDR2 FQGNSA. The CDR3 has 15 amino acids. The CDR3 region is CASSLMSGLRGELFF. The CDR3 DNA reads as TGTGCCAGCAGCTTAATGTCGGGACTGAGAGGGGAGCTGTTTTTT.

This chain links TRBV9 with TRBJ1-6; 10 nucleotides agree with TRBD1. Germline V CDR1 and CDR2: SGDLS, YYNGEE. The ends lost 4 bases at V and 10 bases at J; junction bases unmatched: 14. The CDR3 contains 17 residues. CDR3 nucleotides: TGTGCCAGCAGCTCCTCTCCCACCGGGACAGGGGTCTCACCCCTCCACTTT. This translates into CASSSSPTGTGVSPLHF.

The chain has TRBV5-6 and TRBJ2-5; D not resolved. The CDR3 consists of 13 residues. The ends were cut back, 1 base at V and 5 bases at J, with 9 bases in the middle. CDR1 is SGHDT and CDR2 is YYEEEE in the germline V gene. The CDR3, as DNA: TGTGCCAGCAGCTTGCAGCCTGGGGAGACCCAGTACTTC. Its translation: CASSLQPGETQYF.

The chain carries TRBV30 and TRBJ1-1, with D uncertain. The CDR3 is 14 residues long. The germline V and J ends were trimmed by 3 bases and 5 bases, with 16 bases remaining between them. Germline CDR1 reads GTSNPN; CDR2 reads SVGIG (reference sequence). The CDR3, as DNA: TGTGCCTGGAGAAGGACCCTATCTGGGACTGAAGCTTTCTTT. This translates into CAWRRTLSGTEAFF.

The V gene is TRBV7-9, the J gene TRBJ2-3; 7 positions agree with TRBD1. Trimming at V came to 5 bases and at J to 1 base, leaving 9 bases not matched to a gene. CDR3 length: 16 residues. Germline V lookup: CDR1 SEHNR, CDR2 FQNEAQ (reference sequence). The CDR3 DNA follows: TGTGCCAGCAGCCCACCAGGGGGAACGGGCACAGATACGCAGTATTTT. Translating it yields CASSPPGGTGTDTQYF. The variable domain in full, with the rest retrieved from reference TRBV7-9 and TRBJ2-3, is DTGVSQNPRHKITKRGQNVTFRCDPISEHNRLYWYRQTLGQGPEFLTYFQNEAQLEKSRLLSDRFSAERPKGSFSTLEIQRTEQGDSAMYLCASSPPGGTGTDTQYFGPGTRLTVL.

The chain combines TRBV14 with TRBJ1-1, with TRBD1 matching over 8 bases. The CDR3 is 18 residues long. The V and J ends lost 0 bases and 8 bases, in that order; junction bases with no gene match: 17. The V gene's germline CDR1 is SGHDN and CDR2 FVKESK. The CDR3 sequence is CASSQDWQGAFAGAEAFF. The CDR3 coding sequence is TGTGCCAGCAGCCAAGATTGGCAGGGGGCGTTCGCGGGGGCCGAAGCTTTCTTT.

The rearrangement joins TRBV6-1 to TRBJ1-5; weak D call: TRBD1 (5 bases). The CDR3 consists of 13 residues. The V end was cut by 4 bases, the J end by 10 bases, with 14 bases between. The germline CDR1 and CDR2 sequences are MNHNS and SASEGT. The CDR3 is CASSAVGAIPQHF. The CDR3, as DNA: TGTGCCAGCAGTGCCGTCGGGGCGATCCCCCAGCATTTT.

The chain links TRBV7-2 to TRBJ2-3; D perhaps matches TRBD2 (5 bases). From germline, CDR1 is SGHTA and CDR2 FQGNSA. This CDR3 is built from 16 residues. Deletions cut 1 base from V and 0 bases from J, with 11 bases between. The CDR3 DNA follows: TGTGCCAGCAGCTTAGTGGGCGGGCCTAGCACAGATACGCAGTATTTT. This gives the protein CASSLVGGPSTDTQYF.

The genes are TRBV11-3 and TRBJ2-1, with D possibly being TRBD2 (6 bases). This CDR3 has 13 residues. Germline V gene data show CDR1 as SGHNT and CDR2 as YENEEA. V lost 1 base to trimming and J lost 9 bases, with 10 bases between them. DNA of the CDR3: TGTGCCAGCAGCTTAGGTGGAGGGCTTGAGCAGTTCTTC. Protein: CASSLGGGLEQFF.